This T cell receptor (beta chain) was profiled in a study of shared clonotypes between healthy human individuals. Study-wide context: The plates for each donor numbered three CD4 naive, three CD4 memory, two CD8 naive and one CD8 memory.

It was across several immunoSEQ plates that each subset's genomic DNA was evenly split. Data came from immunoSEQ multiplex PCR; TCRdb stores just in-frame clones and leaves some out. The sample contains over 800,000 clones, more than 85% of which appear only once. The naive CD8 fraction comprised CD45RO-negative cells positively selected for CCR7 and excluded terminally differentiated effector memory CD45RA+ cells. The CDR3 covers 15 residues. Germline lookup yields CDR1 LNHDA and CDR2 SQIVND (reference sequence). Unmatched junction bases numbered 2, after V lost 3 bases and J lost 7 bases. The genes are TRBV19 and TRBJ2-2; 13 nucleotides line up with TRBD2. The source material was naive CD8+ T cells sorted from blood. The source is a man under 40 in good health. CDR3 coding DNA: TGTGCCAGTAGTATGGGACTAGCGGGGTTCGGGGAGCTGTTTTTT. Its translation: CASSMGLAGFGELFF.